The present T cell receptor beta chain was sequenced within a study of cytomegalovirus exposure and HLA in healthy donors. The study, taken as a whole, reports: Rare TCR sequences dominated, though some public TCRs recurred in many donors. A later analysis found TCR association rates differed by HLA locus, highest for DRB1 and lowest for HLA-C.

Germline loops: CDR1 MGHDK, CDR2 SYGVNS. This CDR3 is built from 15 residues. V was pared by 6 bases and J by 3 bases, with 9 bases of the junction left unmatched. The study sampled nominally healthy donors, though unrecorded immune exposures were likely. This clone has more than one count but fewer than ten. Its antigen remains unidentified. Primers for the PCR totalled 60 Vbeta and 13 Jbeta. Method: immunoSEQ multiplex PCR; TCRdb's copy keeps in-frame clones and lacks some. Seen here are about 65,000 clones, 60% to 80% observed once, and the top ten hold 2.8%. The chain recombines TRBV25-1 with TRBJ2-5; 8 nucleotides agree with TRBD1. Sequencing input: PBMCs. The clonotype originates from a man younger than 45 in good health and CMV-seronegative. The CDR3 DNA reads TGTGCCAGCAGGTATGGACAGGGTGCGGAAGAGACCCAGTACTTC. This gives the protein CASRYGQGAEETQYF.